The 5 T cell receptor beta chains presented below share a single source sample, sequenced in a study of T-cell reconstitution after alpha-beta-depleted transplantation in children. The TCRbeta library was prepared with unique molecular identifiers. MiXCR, run by TCRdb on the PCR reads, gives a single entry per CDR3 protein. The sample consists of about 980,000 distinct CDR3 sequences, about 31% of them appearing once. This specimen consisted of PBMCs, mostly from graft donor cells, obtained 360 days after TCRalphabeta/CD19-depleted stem cell transplant. These receptors originate from a boy under two years old who had a stem cell transplant for SCID, so the T cells may come from the graft donor.

This chain links TRBV11-1 with TRBJ2-4, with TRBD2 identical over 9 bases. V dropped 5 bases and J dropped 0; count of bases not matched to a gene: 14. Germline-derived CDR1 and CDR2 are SGHAT and FQDESV (reference sequence). The CDR3 is 19 residues long. CDR3 residues: CASSNPSSGEHLAKNIQYF. The DNA for the CDR3 is TGTGCCAGCAGCAACCCATCTAGCGGGGAGCACCTAGCCAAAAACATTCAGTACTTC.

This clonotype was seen more than once but under ten times. This chain connects TRBV6-1 to TRBJ2-5, with D perhaps matching TRBD1 or TRBD2 (6 bases each). Germline CDR1 is MNHNS and CDR2 is SASEGT. Between the trimmed V and J ends, which lost 7 bases and 4 bases, there was a span of 19 bases. This CDR3 has 15 amino acids. CDR3 loop: CASIGGTGLGETQYF. CDR3 DNA sequence: TGTGCCAGCATAGGGGGGACGGGGTTGGGAGAGACCCAGTACTTC.

This clonotype came up a few times. The chain uses TRBV6-1 and TRBJ2-4, with D unclear. V was pared by 5 bases and J by 5 bases, with 19 bases between. CDR3 length: 16 residues. Germline loops: CDR1 MNHNS, CDR2 SASEGT. The CDR3 here is CASSLRLHRVENIQYF. In DNA, the CDR3 is TGTGCCAGCAGTCTAAGACTCCACCGAGTGGAAAACATTCAGTACTTC.

The chain has TRBV28 and TRBJ2-5; unclear D gene. This CDR3 region has 16 residues. V was shortened by 3 bases and J by 4 bases, with 18 bases between the two germline ends. Germline values: CDR1 MDHEN, CDR2 SYDVKM. CDR3: CASSFRALLGRETQYF. The CDR3 nucleotides read TGTGCCAGCAGTTTTCGGGCCCTTTTGGGTCGAGAGACCCAGTACTTC.

The table lists this clonotype with a few counts. The genes are TRBV24-1 and TRBJ2-5; D remains ambiguous. V was clipped by 0 bases and J by 2 bases, with 15 bases between them. The CDR3 loop spans 17 amino acids. Germline assignment: CDR1 KGHDR and CDR2 SFDVKD. CDR3 DNA sequence: TGTGCCACCAGTGATTTGAGGACCCCAGGAACGCAAGAGACCCAGTACTTC. Residues: CATSDLRTPGTQETQYF.